The T cell receptor beta chain under discussion was sequenced for a study of cytomegalovirus exposure and HLA in healthy donors. This CDR3 contains 16 residues. The V gene's germline CDR1 is MNHNS and CDR2 SASEGT. With 1 base removed from V and 2 bases from J, the gap between germline ends came to 9 bases. Study-wide findings and caveats: Most subjects had HLA-A and HLA-B alleles reportedly predicted accurately by TCR beta sequences.

The PCR was carried out with 60 Vbeta primers and 13 Jbeta primers. Using immunoSEQ multiplex PCR, the repertoire was profiled, and TCRdb retains in-frame clones only, with some absent. Recorded for this sample: about 100,000 clones. Worth noting for this clone: Its cognate antigen is unknown.

The chain combines TRBV6-1 with TRBJ2-6; perhaps TRBD1 as D (6 bases). The specimen was PBMCs. The sequence was obtained from a man in his fifties or sixties in good health and CMV-seronegative. The CDR3 DNA sequence: TGTGCCAGCAGTGAAGTTGGGGGCACTGGGGCCAACGTCCTGACTTTC. Translation gives CASSEVGGTGANVLTF.